This T cell receptor beta chain was identified during a study of T cell repertoires in cytomegalovirus infection. In TCRdb, the reads were re-called with MiXCR into one record per CDR3 protein. This sample has roughly 800,000 distinct CDR3 sequences, with 25% to 30% found just once. The CDR3 consists of 13 residues. The V segment lost 3 bases and the J segment 14 bases; nucleotides outside the gene matches: 10. Germline V gene lookup returns CDR1 DFQATT and CDR2 SNEGSKA (reference sequence). As regards this clonotype: As yet, its antigen is unknown.

The rearrangement links TRBV20-1 to TRBJ2-1; TRBD2 matches at 10 bases. The source of this sequence is a human donor in good health (CMV status not recorded). Some clones in this sample may be carry-over from other donors' samples. The sample consisted of cultured CD8+ T cells from PBMCs, taken from culture after CMV antigen stimulation. The DNA for the CDR3 is TGCAGTGCTAGTAGCCTAGCGGGGGTTGGCAAGTTCTTC. This translates into CSASSLAGVGKFF.